This is a list of T cell receptor beta chains from one sample in a study of T cells after somatic rescue of genetic block. Assay: immunoSEQ multiplex PCR; the TCRdb copy retains only in-frame clones and omits some. This table holds about 110,000 clones, around nine tenths found once. Material: peripheral blood mononuclear cells (PBMCs). The receptors originated from a woman aged 18-29 years. CDR3s include the opening cysteine and the closing phenylalanine or tryptophan. The D gene is left open where the match is weak. Clone size is not always given. Where it is, it says once, few, many or a class for expanded clones.

CDR3: CASSVPGQVGNIQYF; DNA: TGTGCCAGCAGTGTTCCGGGACAGGTGGGGAACATTCAGTACTTC; V: TRBV2; J: TRBJ2-4; D: TRBD1; size: few
CDR3: CASSIYGNLYGYTF; DNA: TGTGCCAGCAGTATTTACGGGAATCTCTATGGCTACACCTTC; V: TRBV6-1; J: TRBJ1-2; D: NA; size: NA
CDR3: CASSGRGVNYNEQFF; DNA: TGTGCCAGCAGCGGAAGAGGGGTAAATTACAATGAGCAGTTCTTC; V: TRBV11-2; J: TRBJ2-1; D: NA; size: NA
CDR3: CASSLPGGAPYNEQFF; DNA: TGTGCCAGCAGCCTCCCCGGCGGGGCGCCCTACAATGAGCAGTTCTTC; V: TRBV9; J: TRBJ2-1; D: NA; size: once
CDR3: CASSPSGLAGYEQYF; DNA: TGTGCCAGCAGCCCCTCTGGACTAGCGGGGTACGAGCAGTACTTC; V: TRBV5-4; J: TRBJ2-7; D: TRBD2; size: few
CDR3: CATSRDNSGANVLTF; DNA: TGTGCCACCAGCAGAGACAACTCTGGGGCCAACGTCCTGACTTTC; V: TRBV15; J: TRBJ2-6; D: NA; size: NA
CDR3: CASSGGCNQPQHF; DNA: TGCGCCAGCAGCGGGGGGTGCAATCAGCCCCAGCATTTT; V: TRBV23-1; J: TRBJ1-5; D: NA; size: few
CDR3: CATSREPAGVTHEQYF; DNA: TGTGCCACCAGCAGGGAGCCGGCGGGGGTGACCCACGAGCAGTACTTC; V: TRBV15; J: TRBJ2-7; D: TRBD2; size: NA
CDR3: CASSPPTGVTYGYTF; DNA: TGTGCCAGCTCACCACCGACAGGGGTAACCTATGGCTACACCTTC; V: TRBV18; J: TRBJ1-2; D: TRBD1; size: NA
CDR3: CASSEPWRGSQREQYF; DNA: TGTGCCAGCAGTGAACCGTGGCGGGGGTCACAGAGGGAGCAGTACTTC; V: TRBV6-1; J: TRBJ2-7; D: TRBD2; size: NA
CDR3: CATTGGVSGTGELFF; DNA: TGTGCCACCACCGGGGGGGTATCTGGCACCGGGGAGCTGTTTTTT; V: TRBV7-2; J: TRBJ2-2; D: TRBD2; size: once
CDR3: CAWRSGGEQFF; DNA: TGTGCCTGGAGGAGCGGGGGTGAGCAGTTCTTC; V: TRBV30; J: TRBJ2-1; D: TRBD2; size: NA
CDR3: CASSEFPSNQPQHF; DNA: TGTGCCAGCAGTGAGTTCCCGAGCAATCAGCCCCAGCATTTT; V: TRBV2; J: TRBJ1-5; D: NA; size: NA
CDR3: CSVEGGQVYGYTF; DNA: TGCAGCGTTGAAGGGGGGCAGGTCTATGGCTACACCTTC; V: TRBV29-1; J: TRBJ1-2; D: NA; size: NA
CDR3: CASSYQSGAGTDTQYF; DNA: TGTGCCAGCTCATACCAAAGCGGGGCGGGCACAGATACGCAGTATTTT; V: TRBV18; J: TRBJ2-3; D: TRBD2; size: once
CDR3: CASSFAGQGGSEKLFF; DNA: TGTGCCAGCAGCTTTGCGGGACAGGGCGGGAGTGAAAAACTGTTTTTT; V: TRBV5-5; J: TRBJ1-4; D: TRBD1; size: NA
CDR3: CASSLVGGTYEQYF; DNA: TGTGCCAGCAGCTTAGTCGGGGGGACCTACGAGCAGTACTTC; V: TRBV7-2; J: TRBJ2-7; D: TRBD2; size: NA
CDR3: CASSTGGSSSGANVLTF; DNA: TGTGCCAGTAGTACCGGGGGCTCCAGCTCTGGGGCCAACGTCCTGACTTTC; V: TRBV19; J: TRBJ2-6; D: NA; size: NA
CDR3: CASSYSRGRATDTQYF; DNA: TGTGCCAGCAGTTACTCGAGGGGCAGGGCCACAGATACGCAGTATTTT; V: TRBV6-6; J: TRBJ2-3; D: NA; size: NA
CDR3: CSASNGNGYTF; DNA: TGCAGTGCTAGTAACGGTAATGGCTACACCTTC; V: TRBV20-1; J: TRBJ1-2; D: NA; size: NA
CDR3: CASSLESAQPQHF; DNA: TGTGCCAGCAGCTTGGAGTCGGCGCAGCCCCAGCATTTT; V: TRBV7-2; J: TRBJ1-5; D: NA; size: NA
CDR3: CASSFHSYEQYF; DNA: TGTGCCAGCAGTTTTCACTCCTACGAGCAGTACTTC; V: TRBV27; J: TRBJ2-7; D: NA; size: NA
CDR3: CASSLKLYGYTF; DNA: TGTGCCAGCAGCCTTAAACTCTATGGCTACACCTTC; V: TRBV2; J: TRBJ1-2; D: NA; size: NA
CDR3: CASSPGAGWYGYTF; DNA: TGTGCCAGCAGCCCGGGTGCAGGGTGGTATGGCTACACCTTC; V: TRBV6-5; J: TRBJ1-2; D: NA; size: NA
CDR3: CASSRNPGTEAFF; DNA: TGTGCCAGCAGCCGCAACCCGGGGACTGAAGCTTTCTTT; V: TRBV5-6; J: TRBJ1-1; D: NA; size: NA
CDR3: CASSPRRTDTQYF; DNA: TGTGCCAGCTCACCACGTCGAACAGATACGCAGTATTTT; V: TRBV18; J: TRBJ2-3; D: NA; size: NA
CDR3: CASSPPGLEETQYF; DNA: TGTGCCAGCAGCCCACCGGGACTAGAGGAGACCCAGTACTTC; V: TRBV5-6; J: TRBJ2-5; D: TRBD2; size: NA
CDR3: CASRPRPARDSGNTIYF; DNA: TGTGCCAGCCGACCCCGACCCGCCAGGGACTCTGGAAACACCATATATTTT; V: TRBV2; J: TRBJ1-3; D: NA; size: NA
CDR3: CASSLGDNRLISSYEQYF; DNA: TGTGCCAGCAGCCTTGGGGACAACCGTCTCATTAGCTCCTACGAGCAGTACTTC; V: TRBV7-2; J: TRBJ2-7; D: NA; size: NA
CDR3: CASSQPHQPQHF; DNA: TGCGCCAGCAGCCAACCGCATCAGCCCCAGCATTTT; V: TRBV4-1; J: TRBJ1-5; D: NA; size: NA
CDR3: CASSLRPVNTGELFF; DNA: TGTGCCAGCAGTTTAAGGCCAGTAAACACCGGGGAGCTGTTTTTT; V: TRBV27; J: TRBJ2-2; D: NA; size: NA
CDR3: CASSLTNLEQYF; DNA: TGTGCCAGCAGCTTAACCAACCTCGAGCAGTACTTC; V: TRBV7-2; J: TRBJ2-7; D: NA; size: NA
CDR3: CASSLPRDRGGTGANVLTF; DNA: TGTGCCAGCAGCCTACCGCGGGACAGGGGAGGAACTGGGGCCAACGTCCTGACTTTC; V: TRBV7-9; J: TRBJ2-6; D: TRBD1; size: NA
CDR3: CASSQEQGEMKAFF; DNA: TGTGCCAGCAGCCAAGAACAGGGTGAGATGAAAGCTTTCTTT; V: TRBV4-2; J: TRBJ1-1; D: NA; size: NA
CDR3: CASSPGVLGVKFF; DNA: TGTGCCAGCAGTCCTGGGGTACTAGGGGTGAAGTTCTTC; V: TRBV28; J: TRBJ2-1; D: NA; size: NA
CDR3: CASSDSGGAGNEQFF; DNA: TGTGCCAGCAGCGACAGCGGGGGGGCAGGGAATGAGCAGTTCTTC; V: TRBV9; J: TRBJ2-1; D: TRBD2; size: once
CDR3: CASSLGDRGDTDTQYF; DNA: TGTGCCAGCAGCCTTGGGGACAGGGGCGATACAGATACGCAGTATTTT; V: TRBV5-4; J: TRBJ2-3; D: TRBD1; size: once
CDR3: CASSLWGAEGQYF; DNA: TGTGCCAGCAGTTTATGGGGGGCAGAGGGTCAGTACTTC; V: TRBV27; J: TRBJ2-5; D: NA; size: once
CDR3: CASSYFPGGRGTEAFF; DNA: TGTGCCAGCAGTTACTTTCCCGGGGGAAGGGGGACTGAAGCTTTCTTT; V: TRBV6-6; J: TRBJ1-1; D: NA; size: NA
CDR3: CASSLGLGRQYF; DNA: TGTGCCAGCAGCTTGGGCCTGGGGCGGCAGTACTTC; V: TRBV5-4; J: TRBJ2-7; D: NA; size: NA
CDR3: CASSLGQWSYEQYF; DNA: TGTGCCAGCAGCTTGGGGCAGTGGTCCTACGAGCAGTACTTC; V: TRBV5-4; J: TRBJ2-7; D: NA; size: NA
CDR3: CASSRRGPGTEAFF; DNA: TGTGCCAGTAGCCGCAGGGGGCCGGGAACTGAAGCTTTCTTT; V: TRBV19; J: TRBJ1-1; D: TRBD1; size: few
CDR3: CASSYSRGTDTQYF; DNA: TGTGCCAGCAGTTACTCGAGGGGCACAGATACGCAGTATTTT; V: TRBV6-5; J: TRBJ2-3; D: NA; size: NA